This TCR beta chain is drawn from a study of T cell responses to AZD1222 COVID-19 vaccine. Study outcomes and limitations: The study found vaccine-associated CD4 TCRs spanning spike, dominant at 160-218 and 743-854.

Of note for this clone: What it recognizes is unknown.

Germline V CDR1 and CDR2: LNHDA, SQIVND (reference sequence). Trimming removed 4 bases from V and 4 bases from J, with 8 bases in between. CDR3 size: 13 residues. Clones were read by immunoSEQ multiplex PCR, and TCRdb kept only the in-frame ones, dropping some. The sample comprises about 130,000 clones, roughly 94% of which are singletons, and 6.6% rests with the top ten. The sequencing used peripheral blood, collected on day 0 of AZD1222 vaccination. The chain uses TRBV19 and TRBJ1-5, with D unclear. This TCR derives from an adult in good health. The CDR3 nucleotides are TGTGCCAGTAGTAAGACTGATAATCAGCCCCAGCATTTT. Protein: CASSKTDNQPQHF.